One sample yielded the 21 T cell receptor beta chains listed below, sequenced in a study of blood T cell repertoires in COVID-19. Using immunoSEQ multiplex PCR, the repertoire was profiled, and TCRdb retains in-frame clones only, with some absent. The sample carries around 130,000 clones, approximately 88% recorded once. The sample was peripheral blood. The receptors originated from an elderly woman with acute or convalescent COVID-19.

The chain joins TRBV9 to TRBJ1-2, with 7 bases that match TRBD1. The V and J ends lost 4 bases and 2 bases, in that order; junction bases with no gene match: 5. Germline V gives CDR1 SGDLS, CDR2 YYNGEE. The CDR3 runs to 14 residues. CDR3 loop: CASSPEGQNYGYTF. The CDR3, as DNA: TGTGCCAGCAGCCCGGAGGGACAGAACTATGGCTACACCTTC.

This chain links TRBV18 with TRBJ2-7, with D perhaps matching TRBD1 (5 bases). V lost 8 bases and J 0 bases, leaving 8 bases between the germline ends. The CDR3 totals 12 residues. Germline-derived CDR1 and CDR2 are KGHSH and LQKENI. The CDR3 loop is CASRQLSYEQYF. The CDR3 DNA follows: TGTGCCAGCCGACAGCTCTCCTACGAGCAGTACTTC.

This CDR3 reads CASSSRGQRNTEAFF. CDR3 nucleotide sequence: TGTGCCAGCAGCTCGCGGGGACAGAGAAACACTGAAGCTTTCTTT. The chain is built from TRBV12-1 and TRBJ1-1; TRBD1, the D gene given by the table, was not confirmed from the DNA. TRBV12-1 is marked as a pseudogene. The CDR3 contains 15 residues.

The V gene is TRBV5-4, the J gene TRBJ1-2, with D possibly matching TRBD1 (5 bases). CDR3 length: 15 amino acids. V lost 2 bases, J lost 4 bases, and 15 bases lay in between. CDR1 is SGHNT, CDR2 YYREEE, per germline (reference sequence). This CDR3 reads CASSLSGTATYGYTF. In nucleotides, the CDR3 is TGTGCCAGCAGCTTATCCGGGACTGCGACCTATGGCTACACCTTC.

This chain joins TRBV18 and TRBJ2-3, with TRBD1 matching 9 bases. CDR3 length equals 15 residues. Germline assignment: CDR1 KGHSH and CDR2 LQKENI. V shed 6 bases, J shed 0 bases, and the junction held 4 bases outside the gene matches. The CDR3 DNA reads TGTGCCAGCTCGTGGGACAGGGTGAGCACAGATACGCAGTATTTT. Translation: CASSWDRVSTDTQYF. Combining the CDR3 with reference TRBV18 and TRBJ2-3 gives the whole variable domain NAGVMQNPRHLVRRRGQEARLRCSPMKGHSHVYWYRQLPEEGLKFMVYLQKENIIDESGMPKERFSAEFPKEGPSILRIQQVVRGDSAAYFCASSWDRVSTDTQYFGPGTRLTVL.

The chain carries TRBV7-2 and TRBJ2-7, with a possible D match to TRBD1 (6 bases). Trimming stripped 1 base from V and 2 bases from J, with 12 bases between. The germline V gene encodes CDR1 SGHTA and CDR2 FQGNSA. CDR3 length: 15 amino acids. As DNA, the CDR3 is TGTGCCAGCAGCTTAGGGCAGGGGTTCCCCTACGAGCAGTACTTC. It is translated as CASSLGQGFPYEQYF.

The V call is TRBV7-2, the J call TRBJ2-3; 10 bases map to TRBD2. The CDR3 totals 16 residues. Germline V gene lookup returns CDR1 SGHTA and CDR2 FQGNSA. V was clipped by 5 bases and J by 2 bases; unmatched bases: 7. The CDR3 sequence: CASSPRAGGPTDTQYF. The DNA of the CDR3 is TGTGCCAGCAGCCCTAGAGCGGGAGGGCCCACAGATACGCAGTATTTT.

This clone showed up just once. In DNA, the CDR3 is TGTGCCAGCAGCTTAATGCAGGGAGGCGGCTATGGCTACACCTTC. It translates to CASSLMQGGGYGYTF. J is TRBJ1-2 and V is TRBV7-8; maybe TRBD1 (5 bases). CDR3 length: 15 residues. V dropped 2 bases and J dropped 4 bases, with 14 bases sitting between them. CDR1 is SGHVS, CDR2 FQNEAQ, per germline.

This clone was counted between two and nine times. The chain carries TRBV4-1 and TRBJ1-1; tentatively, D is TRBD1 (6 bases). Trimming left V 7 bases short and J 3 bases short, with 15 bases between. The CDR3 extends over 14 amino acids. CDR1 is MGHRA, CDR2 YSYEKL, per germline. CDR3: CASTRGLGDTEAFF. The CDR3 nucleotides are TGCGCCAGCACCAGGGGTTTGGGGGACACTGAAGCTTTCTTT.

This clone was seen once. The chain uses TRBV4-3 and TRBJ2-1, with 11 bases lining up with TRBD2. V gave up 5 bases and J gave up 4 bases; unmatched junction bases: 4. The CDR3 contains 15 residues. Germline V gives CDR1 LGHNA, CDR2 YSLEER. CDR3 amino acids: CASSSGTSGYNEQFF. The CDR3 bases are TGCGCCAGCAGCTCCGGGACTAGCGGTTACAATGAGCAGTTCTTC.

This clone was found once. This chain connects TRBV7-8 to TRBJ2-7, with a weak D call TRBD1 (6 bases). The CDR3 contains 13 residues. Trimming stripped 5 bases from V and 4 bases from J, with 12 bases between. Germline V lookup: CDR1 SGHVS, CDR2 FQNEAQ. The CDR3 loop reads CASSPRRGYEQYF. In nucleotides, the CDR3 is TGTGCCAGCAGCCCCCGCAGGGGTTACGAGCAGTACTTC. Variable domain in full (rest from reference TRBV7-8 and TRBJ2-7): GAGVSQSPRYKVAKRGQDVALRCDPISGHVSLFWYQQALGQGPEFLTYFQNEAQLDKSGLPSDRFFAERPEGSVSTLKIQRTQQEDSAVYLCASSPRRGYEQYFGPGTRLTVT.

The V and J genes are TRBV7-9 and TRBJ2-1; 9 positions agree with TRBD2. This CDR3 has 17 amino acids. V shed 4 bases, J shed 2 bases, and the junction held 9 bases outside the gene matches. Germline V CDR1 and CDR2: SEHNR, FQNEAQ (reference sequence). This CDR3 is CASSSRRGRAPYNEQFF. In DNA form, the CDR3 reads TGTGCCAGCAGCTCCCGCCGCGGGAGGGCCCCCTACAATGAGCAGTTCTTC.

The V and J genes are TRBV7-2 and TRBJ2-3; a possible D gene is TRBD2 (7 bases). V lost 10 bases and J 4 bases, leaving 18 bases between the germline ends. The CDR3 spans 14 residues. Germline V gene data show CDR1 as SGHTA and CDR2 as FQGNSA. Here the CDR3 reads CATKGGAHSDTQYF. CDR3 in DNA: TGTGCCACCAAAGGGGGGGCTCACTCAGATACGCAGTATTTT.

The sample holds one count of this clone. CDR3 residues: CASSSSPGTGYLYGYTF. CDR3 DNA sequence: TGTGCCAGCAGCTCATCTCCCGGGACAGGGTATCTCTATGGCTACACCTTC. This chain uses TRBV7-2 with TRBJ1-2; 9 bases align to TRBD1. Trimming at V came to 4 bases and at J to 4 bases, leaving 13 bases not matched to a gene. The CDR3 contains 17 residues. The germline V gene encodes CDR1 SGHTA and CDR2 FQGNSA.

The chain carries TRBV6-2 or TRBV6-3 and TRBJ2-2; TRBD2 matches at 13 bases. Germline-derived CDR1 and CDR2 are MNHEY and SVGEGT. The CDR3 is 18 residues long. With V trimmed by 0 bases and J by 4 bases, 5 bases remained unmatched. CDR3 bases: TGTGCCAGCAGTTACTCGGGTTGGACTAGCGGGGGCACCGGGGAGCTGTTTTTT. Protein sequence: CASSYSGWTSGGTGELFF.

The genes are TRBV4-1 and TRBJ2-1, with 8 bases that match TRBD2. Germline CDR1 reads MGHRA; CDR2 reads YSYEKL. The CDR3 spans 17 residues. V shed 1 base and J 2 bases; nucleotides not matched to a gene: 7. The CDR3 DNA is TGCGCCAGCAGCCAAGCCGGCAGCGGGAGACCCTACAATGAGCAGTTCTTC. Translating it yields CASSQAGSGRPYNEQFF.

This chain uses TRBV5-4 with TRBJ2-5; 9 bases match TRBD2. Germline V gene sequence: CDR1 SGHNT, CDR2 YYREEE (reference sequence). This CDR3 is built from 18 residues. Unmatched junction bases numbered 14, after V lost 0 bases and J lost 5 bases. The CDR3 protein is CASSLGGARLAVWETQYF. CDR3 nucleotide sequence: TGTGCCAGCAGCTTGGGGGGGGCCAGACTAGCGGTATGGGAGACCCAGTACTTC.

The gene calls are TRBV5-4 and TRBJ2-3; tentatively, D is TRBD1 (6 bases). The CDR3 sequence is 13 residues long. CDR1 and CDR2 from the germline V gene are SGHNT and YYREEE (reference sequence). V lost 3 bases and J lost 5, with 10 bases in between. CDR3 residues: CASSSSGEDTQYF. As DNA, the CDR3 is TGTGCCAGCAGCTCTTCAGGGGAAGATACGCAGTATTTT.

The chain has TRBV6-5 and TRBJ1-1, with a weak D call TRBD1 (6 bases). Germline V gives CDR1 MNHEY, CDR2 SVGAGI. The V end lost 8 bases, the J end lost 4 bases, and 14 bases lay between the germline ends. The CDR3 is 13 residues long. The CDR3 DNA is TGTGCCAGCTGCGTGACAGGTGTCACTGAAGCTTTCTTT. Protein product: CASCVTGVTEAFF.

CDR3 in DNA: TGTGCCAGCTCACCTCAGGGGACAGGGGCTTATGGGGAGCAGTACTTC. Its translation: CASSPQGTGAYGEQYF. V is TRBV18 and J is TRBJ2-7; TRBD1 matches 10 bases. The germline gives CDR1 KGHSH, CDR2 LQKENI. This CDR3 is 16 amino acids long. V shed 3 bases and J 7 bases; nucleotides not matched to a gene: 12. Full variable domain (outside the CDR3, taken from reference TRBV18 and TRBJ2-7): NAGVMQNPRHLVRRRGQEARLRCSPMKGHSHVYWYRQLPEEGLKFMVYLQKENIIDESGMPKERFSAEFPKEGPSILRIQQVVRGDSAAYFCASSPQGTGAYGEQYFGPGTRLTVT.

The rearrangement links TRBV9 to TRBJ1-1, with D maybe TRBD1 (6 bases). This CDR3 is 16 amino acids long. With 3 bases removed from V and 0 bases from J, the gap between germline ends came to 15 bases. Germline CDR1 reads SGDLS; CDR2 reads YYNGEE. Here the CDR3 reads CASSAPRTGLNTEAFF. CDR3 DNA sequence: TGTGCCAGCAGCGCACCCAGAACAGGGCTGAACACTGAAGCTTTCTTT.